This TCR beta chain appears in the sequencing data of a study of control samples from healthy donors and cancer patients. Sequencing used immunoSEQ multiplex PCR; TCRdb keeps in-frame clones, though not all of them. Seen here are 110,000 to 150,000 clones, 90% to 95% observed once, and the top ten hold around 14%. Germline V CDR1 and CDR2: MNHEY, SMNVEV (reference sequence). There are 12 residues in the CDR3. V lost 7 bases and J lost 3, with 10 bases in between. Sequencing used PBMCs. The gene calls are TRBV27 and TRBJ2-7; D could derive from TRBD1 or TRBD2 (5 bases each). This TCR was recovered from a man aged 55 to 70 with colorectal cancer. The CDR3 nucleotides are TGTGCCAGCATGGCAGGGAGCTACGAGCAGTACTTC. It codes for CASMAGSYEQYF.